The clone carrying this T cell receptor beta chain was picked up many times. Its specificity is not known. The data stem from a study of neurological immune-mediated disorders. The study, taken as a whole, reports: The multiple sclerosis repertoire cluster showed no association with any clinical or MRI feature. The authors stated that larger cohorts are needed. One related-CDR3 cluster, identified by phylogenetic grouping, held the repertoires of 18 of 34 multiple sclerosis patients and was a possible signature.

The time point denotes: longitudinal time-point 1 (baseline). Each TCR transcript was tagged with a 10-nucleotide random UMI during 5'RACE. Via MiXCR, TCRdb re-called the 5' RACE reads, giving one row per CDR3 protein. The sample has 35,000 to 45,000 distinct CDR3 sequences, about 3.3% seen once. V was shortened by 1 base and J by 7 bases, with 13 bases between the two germline ends. The CDR3 runs 15 residues. Germline V gives CDR1 KGHDR, CDR2 SFDVKD. The V and J genes are TRBV24-1 and TRBJ2-1, with D uncertain. What was sequenced was PBMCs. The source is a woman aged 55-69 years with multiple sclerosis. For the CDR3, the DNA is TGTGCCACCAGTGATTTTGGCGCAAGCAAGAATGAGCAGTTCTTC. This codes for CATSDFGASKNEQFF.